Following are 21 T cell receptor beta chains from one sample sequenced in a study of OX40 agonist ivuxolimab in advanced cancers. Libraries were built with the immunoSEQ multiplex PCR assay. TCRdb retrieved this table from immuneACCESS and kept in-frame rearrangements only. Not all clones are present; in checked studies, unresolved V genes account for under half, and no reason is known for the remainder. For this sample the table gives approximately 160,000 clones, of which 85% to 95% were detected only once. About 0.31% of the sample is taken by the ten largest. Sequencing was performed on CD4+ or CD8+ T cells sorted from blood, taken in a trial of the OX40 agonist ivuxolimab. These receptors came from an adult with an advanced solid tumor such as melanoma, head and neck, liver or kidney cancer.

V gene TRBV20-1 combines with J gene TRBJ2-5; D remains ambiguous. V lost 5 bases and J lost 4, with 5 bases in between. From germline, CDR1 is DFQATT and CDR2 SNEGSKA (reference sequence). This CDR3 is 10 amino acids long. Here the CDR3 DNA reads TGCAGTGCTCGCCGAGAGACCCAGTACTTC. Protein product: CSARRETQYF.

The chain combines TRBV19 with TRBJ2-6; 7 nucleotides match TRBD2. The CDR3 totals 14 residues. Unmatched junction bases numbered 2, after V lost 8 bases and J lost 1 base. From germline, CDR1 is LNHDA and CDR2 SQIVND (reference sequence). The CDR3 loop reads CASGAGSGANVLTF. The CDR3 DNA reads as TGTGCCAGTGGAGCGGGATCTGGGGCCAACGTCCTGACTTTC.

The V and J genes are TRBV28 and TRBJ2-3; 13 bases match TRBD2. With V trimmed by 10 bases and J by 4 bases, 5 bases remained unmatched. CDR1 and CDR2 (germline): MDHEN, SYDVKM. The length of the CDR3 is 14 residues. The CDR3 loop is CATRTSGSADTQYF. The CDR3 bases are TGTGCCACCCGGACTAGCGGGAGTGCAGATACGCAGTATTTT.

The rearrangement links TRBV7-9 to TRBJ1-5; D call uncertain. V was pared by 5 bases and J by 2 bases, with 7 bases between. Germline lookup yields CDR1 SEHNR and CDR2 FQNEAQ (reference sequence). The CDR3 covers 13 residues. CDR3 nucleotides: TGTGCCAGCAGCCCTGATGGCAATCAGCCCCAGCATTTT. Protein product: CASSPDGNQPQHF.

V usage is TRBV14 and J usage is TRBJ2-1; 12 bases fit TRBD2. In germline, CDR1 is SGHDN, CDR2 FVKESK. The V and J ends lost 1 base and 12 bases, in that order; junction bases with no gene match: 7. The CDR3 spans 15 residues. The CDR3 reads CASSQGTSGVSRQFF. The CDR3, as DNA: TGTGCCAGCAGCCAAGGGACTAGCGGGGTCTCGCGGCAGTTCTTC.

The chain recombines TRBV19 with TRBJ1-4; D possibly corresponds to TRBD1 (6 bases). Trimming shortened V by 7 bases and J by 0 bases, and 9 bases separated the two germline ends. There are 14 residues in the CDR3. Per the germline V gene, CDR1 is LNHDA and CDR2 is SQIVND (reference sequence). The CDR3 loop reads CASKGGPTNEKLFF. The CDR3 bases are TGTGCCAGTAAGGGGGGGCCAACTAATGAAAAACTGTTTTTT.

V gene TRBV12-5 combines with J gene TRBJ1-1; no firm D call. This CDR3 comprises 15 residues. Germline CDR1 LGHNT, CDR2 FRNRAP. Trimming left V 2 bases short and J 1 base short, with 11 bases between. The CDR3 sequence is CASGLTPTPNTEAFF. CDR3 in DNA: TGTGCTAGTGGTTTGACCCCGACACCGAACACTGAAGCTTTCTTT.

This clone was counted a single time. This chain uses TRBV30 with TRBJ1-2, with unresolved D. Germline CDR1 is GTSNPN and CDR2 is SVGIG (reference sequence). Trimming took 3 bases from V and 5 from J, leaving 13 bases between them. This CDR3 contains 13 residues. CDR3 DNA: TGTGCCTGGAGGGCGACGGACCGATATGGCTACACCTTC. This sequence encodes CAWRATDRYGYTF.

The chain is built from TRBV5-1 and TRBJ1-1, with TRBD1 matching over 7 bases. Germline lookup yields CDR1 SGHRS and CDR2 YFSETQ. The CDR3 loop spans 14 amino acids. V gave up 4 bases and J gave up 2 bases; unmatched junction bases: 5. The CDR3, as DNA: TGCGCCAGCAGCCGGGACAGCGTTAACACTGAAGCTTTCTTT. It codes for CASSRDSVNTEAFF.

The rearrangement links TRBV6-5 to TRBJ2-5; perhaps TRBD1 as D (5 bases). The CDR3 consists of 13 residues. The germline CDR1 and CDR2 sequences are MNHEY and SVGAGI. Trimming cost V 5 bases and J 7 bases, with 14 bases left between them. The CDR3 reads CASSESGLGTQYF. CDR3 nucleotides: TGTGCCAGCAGTGAATCAGGGCTGGGGACCCAGTACTTC.

CDR3 in amino acids: CASSLAPRGGGYTF. CDR3 in DNA: TGTGCCAGCAGCCTAGCCCCCCGAGGAGGCGGCTACACCTTC. The chain uses TRBV27 and TRBJ1-2; D is ambiguous. Trimming cost V 6 bases and J 8 bases, with 19 bases left between them. Per the germline V gene, CDR1 is MNHEY and CDR2 is SMNVEV (reference sequence). This CDR3 has 14 amino acids.

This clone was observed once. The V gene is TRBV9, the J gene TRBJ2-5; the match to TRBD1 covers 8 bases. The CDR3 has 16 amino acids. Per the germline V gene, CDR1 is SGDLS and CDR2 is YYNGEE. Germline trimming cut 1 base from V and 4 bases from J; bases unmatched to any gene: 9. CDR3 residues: CASSVNYQGARETQYF. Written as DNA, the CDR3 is TGTGCCAGCAGCGTAAACTATCAGGGGGCTCGAGAGACCCAGTACTTC.

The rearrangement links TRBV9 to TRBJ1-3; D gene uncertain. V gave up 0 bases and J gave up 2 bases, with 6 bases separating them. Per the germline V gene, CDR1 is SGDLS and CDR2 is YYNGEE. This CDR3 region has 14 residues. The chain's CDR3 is CASSVEGTGNTIYF. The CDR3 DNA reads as TGTGCCAGCAGCGTAGAAGGGACTGGAAACACCATATATTTT.

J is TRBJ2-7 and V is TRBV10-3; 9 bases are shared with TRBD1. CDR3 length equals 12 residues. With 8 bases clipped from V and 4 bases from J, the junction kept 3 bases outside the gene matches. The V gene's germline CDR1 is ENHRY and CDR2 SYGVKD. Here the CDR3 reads CAIRDREYEQYF. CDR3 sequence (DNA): TGTGCCATCCGGGACAGGGAATACGAGCAGTACTTC.

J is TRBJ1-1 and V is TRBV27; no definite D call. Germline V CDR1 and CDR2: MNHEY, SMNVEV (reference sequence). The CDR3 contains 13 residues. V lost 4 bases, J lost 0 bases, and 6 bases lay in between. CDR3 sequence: CASSSPMNTEAFF. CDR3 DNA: TGTGCCAGCAGTTCCCCCATGAACACTGAAGCTTTCTTT.

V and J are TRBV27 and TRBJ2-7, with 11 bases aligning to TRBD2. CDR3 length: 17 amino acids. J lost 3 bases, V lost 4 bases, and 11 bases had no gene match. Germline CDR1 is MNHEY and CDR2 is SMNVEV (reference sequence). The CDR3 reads CASSSMAPGLAVYEQYF. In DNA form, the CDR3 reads TGTGCCAGCAGTTCAATGGCCCCGGGACTAGCGGTCTACGAGCAGTACTTC.

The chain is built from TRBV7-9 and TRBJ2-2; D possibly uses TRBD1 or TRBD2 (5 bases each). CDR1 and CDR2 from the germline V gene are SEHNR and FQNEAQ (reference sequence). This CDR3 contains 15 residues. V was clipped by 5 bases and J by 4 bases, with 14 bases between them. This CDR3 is CASSQAAGSTGELFF. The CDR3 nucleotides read TGTGCCAGCAGCCAAGCGGCAGGGTCCACCGGGGAGCTGTTTTTT.

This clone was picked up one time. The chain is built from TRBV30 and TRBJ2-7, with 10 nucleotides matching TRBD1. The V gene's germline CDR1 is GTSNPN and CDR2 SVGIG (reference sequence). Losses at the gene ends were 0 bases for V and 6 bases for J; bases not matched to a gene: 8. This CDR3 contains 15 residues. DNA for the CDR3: TGTGCCTGGAGTGTACGGCGGACAGGGGGGGGCGAGCAGTACTTC. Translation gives CAWSVRRTGGGEQYF.

The CDR3, as DNA: TGCGCCAGCAGTGAGTCAGTTGATGGGATGGCTTTCTTT. The encoded protein is CASSESVDGMAFF. This rearrangement joins TRBV10-1 to TRBJ1-1; no reliable D call. Germline V CDR1 and CDR2: WNHNN, SYGVQD (reference sequence). The CDR3 sequence is 13 residues long. V was clipped by 0 bases and J by 11 bases, with 13 bases between them.

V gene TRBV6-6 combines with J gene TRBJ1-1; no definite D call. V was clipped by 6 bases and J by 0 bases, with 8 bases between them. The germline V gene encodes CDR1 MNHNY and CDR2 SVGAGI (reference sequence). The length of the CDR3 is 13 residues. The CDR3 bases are TGTGCCAGCAGGTATACAGTGAACACTGAAGCTTTCTTT. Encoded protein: CASRYTVNTEAFF.

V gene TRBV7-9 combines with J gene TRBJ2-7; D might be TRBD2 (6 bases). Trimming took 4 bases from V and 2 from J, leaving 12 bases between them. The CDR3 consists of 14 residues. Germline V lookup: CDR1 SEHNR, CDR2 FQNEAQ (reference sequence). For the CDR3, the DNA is TGTGCCAGCAGCTCCGGGACTGGAACCTACGAGCAGTACTTC. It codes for CASSSGTGTYEQYF.